Below, 29 T cell receptor beta chains from the same sample are listed, as sequenced in a study of shared clonotypes between healthy human individuals. Data came from immunoSEQ multiplex PCR; TCRdb stores just in-frame clones and leaves some out. In the table there are about 2.2 million clones, over 85% of which are singletons. CD45RO-negative, CCR7-selected cells formed the naive CD8 fraction, which excluded terminally differentiated effector memory CD45RA+ cells. The material sequenced was naive CD8+ T cells from PBMCs. Every receptor here comes from a man aged 18 to 29 in good health. Some clones in this sample may be carry-over from other donors' samples.

V usage is TRBV10-3 and J usage is TRBJ2-3; 16 nucleotides line up with TRBD2. Germline lookup yields CDR1 ENHRY and CDR2 SYGVKD. CDR3 size: 19 residues. The trim removed 3 bases at V and 3 bases at J, leaving 9 bases unmatched. The CDR3 is CAISDRRGTSGRVTDTQYF. As DNA, the CDR3 is TGTGCCATCAGTGATAGAAGAGGGACTAGCGGGAGGGTAACAGATACGCAGTATTTT.

The V call is TRBV9, the J call TRBJ2-7; maybe TRBD2 (6 bases). CDR3 size: 15 residues. Trimming shortened V by 0 bases and J by 6 bases, and 16 bases separated the two germline ends. Germline loops: CDR1 SGDLS, CDR2 YYNGEE. This chain's CDR3 is CASSVGGGSRVEQYF. CDR3 bases: TGTGCCAGCAGCGTAGGTGGAGGGTCTCGCGTCGAGCAGTACTTC.

V gene TRBV27 combines with J gene TRBJ2-1, with 7 nucleotides matching TRBD2. CDR1 is MNHEY, CDR2 SMNVEV, per germline (reference sequence). The V segment lost 3 bases and the J segment 7 bases; nucleotides outside the gene matches: 3. This CDR3 has 13 residues. CDR3 amino acids: CASSFGLENEQFF. Written as DNA, the CDR3 is TGTGCCAGCAGTTTTGGACTAGAGAATGAGCAGTTCTTC.

V gene TRBV11-3 combines with J gene TRBJ2-5, with 11 positions matching TRBD2. The CDR3 contains 16 residues. The germline V gene encodes CDR1 SGHNT and CDR2 YENEEA. V lost 4 bases and J lost 4; bases outside the gene matches: 8. For the CDR3, the DNA is TGTGCCAGCAGCTACGGGACTAGCGGACCTCGAGAGACCCAGTACTTC. Translation gives CASSYGTSGPRETQYF.

The chain couples TRBV7-3 to TRBJ2-1; D is undetermined. V lost 2 bases and J 3 bases, leaving 11 bases between the germline ends. Per the germline V gene, CDR1 is SGHTA and CDR2 is FQGTGA. The CDR3 is 15 residues long. For the CDR3, the DNA is TGTGCCAGCAGCTTAGTGCGGACCTACTACAATGAGCAGTTCTTC. Translated: CASSLVRTYYNEQFF.

The J gene is TRBJ2-1, the V gene TRBV10-3; D gene ambiguous. The V gene's germline CDR1 is ENHRY and CDR2 SYGVKD. Trimming cost V 11 bases and J 4 bases, with 9 bases left between them. The CDR3 consists of 11 residues. In nucleotides, the CDR3 is TGTGCCTCGGAAGAGTACAATGAGCAGTTCTTC. Protein product: CASEEYNEQFF.

The genes are TRBV7-2 and TRBJ2-1, with 8 bases matching TRBD1. The junction had 18 bases not matched to a gene; V was cut back by 0 bases and J by 5 bases. The CDR3 sequence is 20 residues long. The germline CDR1 and CDR2 sequences are SGHTA and FQGNSA. CDR3 region: CASSLAYGWSGGEKNNEQFF. CDR3 bases: TGTGCCAGCAGCTTAGCCTACGGGTGGTCAGGGGGCGAAAAAAACAATGAGCAGTTCTTC.

The CDR3 coding sequence is TGTGCCAGCAGTTTTCGACAGGGGGCGTGGGAGCAGTACTTC. This translates into CASSFRQGAWEQYF. J is TRBJ2-7 and V is TRBV27; TRBD1 agrees at 10 bases. Per the germline V gene, CDR1 is MNHEY and CDR2 is SMNVEV (reference sequence). The CDR3 loop spans 14 amino acids. The ends lost 3 bases at V and 7 bases at J; junction bases unmatched: 6.

About this clone itself: Other DNA variants within this sample encode the same CDR3. This chain joins TRBV9 and TRBJ2-7; D gene ambiguous. V was pared by 0 bases and J by 2 bases, with 9 bases between. The CDR3 is 14 residues long. Germline V CDR1 and CDR2: SGDLS, YYNGEE. CDR3 region: CASSVGGSTYEQYF. The CDR3 DNA follows: TGTGCCAGCAGCGTAGGCGGCTCAACCTACGAGCAGTACTTC.

For the CDR3, the DNA is TGTGCCAGCTCGTCCGCCCTAGCGGTCGAGCAGTACTTC. Translating gives CASSSALAVEQYF. The chain employs TRBV25-1 and TRBJ2-7; 7 nucleotides match TRBD2. Germline trimming cut 8 bases from V and 6 bases from J; bases unmatched to any gene: 10. There are 13 residues in the CDR3. Germline CDR1 MGHDK, CDR2 SYGVNS.

A note on this clone: Within the sample, other DNA sequences also encode this same CDR3. V usage is TRBV9 and J usage is TRBJ2-2; the D is unclear. Per germline, CDR1 SGDLS and CDR2 YYNGEE. This CDR3 has 11 amino acids. Trimming took 4 bases from V and 8 from J, leaving 6 bases between them. The CDR3 spells CASSHGGELFF. The CDR3 DNA reads as TGTGCCAGCAGCCACGGAGGGGAGCTGTTTTTT.

The genes are TRBV6-6 and TRBJ2-7; no clear D gene. CDR1 MNHNY and CDR2 SVGAGI come from the germline V gene (reference sequence). V lost 4 bases and J lost 3, with 13 bases in between. The CDR3 runs 14 residues. DNA for the CDR3: TGTGCCAGCAGTTTCTGGCAATCATACTACGAGCAGTACTTC. It is translated as CASSFWQSYYEQYF.

V usage is TRBV7-2 and J usage is TRBJ2-5; TRBD2 agrees at 12 bases. Germline assignment: CDR1 SGHTA and CDR2 FQGNSA. The CDR3 runs to 15 residues. V lost 5 bases to trimming and J lost 5 bases; unmatched junction nucleotides: 6. CDR3 sequence reads: CASSPTSGSQETQYF. Written as DNA, the CDR3 is TGTGCCAGCAGCCCGACTAGCGGGAGTCAGGAGACCCAGTACTTC.

The rearrangement joins TRBV18 to TRBJ2-1; TRBD2 matches 7 bases. CDR3 length: 16 residues. Germline V CDR1 and CDR2: KGHSH, LQKENI. V shed 3 bases, J shed 2 bases, and the junction held 7 bases outside the gene matches. Here the CDR3 reads CASSPSGSYPYNEQFF. CDR3 DNA sequence: TGTGCCAGCTCACCTAGCGGGTCATACCCCTACAATGAGCAGTTCTTC.

This chain joins TRBV4-1 and TRBJ2-4; 7 bases are a match to TRBD2. Germline assignment: CDR1 MGHRA and CDR2 YSYEKL. The CDR3 runs to 16 residues. V dropped 1 base and J dropped 1; count of bases not matched to a gene: 4. CDR3 in amino acids: CASSQGAGDAKNIQYF. DNA of the CDR3: TGCGCCAGCAGCCAAGGTGCGGGGGATGCCAAAAACATTCAGTACTTC.

The V and J genes are TRBV7-9 and TRBJ1-1, with TRBD1 identical over 9 bases. Per the germline V gene, CDR1 is SEHNR and CDR2 is FQNEAQ (reference sequence). The CDR3 covers 17 residues. The J segment lost 2 bases and the V segment lost 2 bases, leaving 9 bases of the junction unmatched. CDR3 in DNA: TGTGCCAGCAGCTTAAAAGCATTGGACAGGGGTAACACTGAAGCTTTCTTT. It codes for CASSLKALDRGNTEAFF.

J is TRBJ1-2 and V is TRBV12-5; unclear D gene. The CDR3 loop spans 14 amino acids. CDR1 is LGHNT, CDR2 FRNRAP, per germline. The V end was cut by 4 bases, the J end by 0 bases, with 9 bases between. DNA for the CDR3: TGTGCTAGTGGTTACGGACCCGCTAACTATGGCTACACCTTC. This translates into CASGYGPANYGYTF.

The CDR3 here is CASSSDRANEKLFF. CDR3 nucleotides: TGTGCCAGCAGCTCGGACAGGGCTAATGAAAAACTGTTTTTT. The V and J genes are TRBV7-9 and TRBJ1-4; 8 nucleotides agree with TRBD1. The CDR3 totals 14 residues. Germline CDR1 is SEHNR and CDR2 is FQNEAQ (reference sequence). V shed 4 bases, J shed 3 bases, and the junction held 1 base outside the gene matches.

The genes are TRBV2 and TRBJ2-3, with D possibly matching TRBD2 (6 bases). V lost 7 bases and J 2 bases, leaving 13 bases between the germline ends. The CDR3 extends over 14 amino acids. Germline CDR1 reads SNHLY; CDR2 reads FYNNEI. Written as DNA, the CDR3 is TGTGCCAGCACTTGGCGGGAAAACACAGATACGCAGTATTTT. Residues: CASTWRENTDTQYF.

The chain links TRBV7-3 to TRBJ1-1, with a tentative D call TRBD1 (6 bases). This CDR3 spans 14 amino acids. CDR1 is SGHTA, CDR2 FQGTGA, per germline. The V gene lost 6 bases and the J gene lost 4 bases, with 15 bases spanning the gap. CDR3 amino acids: CASSPSTGLTEAFF. The DNA for the CDR3 is TGTGCCAGCAGTCCTTCGACAGGACTCACTGAAGCTTTCTTT.

The V call is TRBV27, the J call TRBJ2-2; 9 nucleotides align to TRBD1. Germline CDR1 and CDR2: MNHEY and SMNVEV (reference sequence). This CDR3 is 15 amino acids long. The J segment lost 6 bases and the V segment lost 3 bases, leaving 5 bases of the junction unmatched. The CDR3 DNA is TGTGCCAGCAGTTTCCGGACAGGGGTAGCCGGGGAGCTGTTTTTT. It encodes CASSFRTGVAGELFF.

This clone was found once. The chain is built from TRBV19 and TRBJ2-7; the D gene is possibly TRBD2 (6 bases). Germline CDR1 is LNHDA and CDR2 is SQIVND (reference sequence). The CDR3 is made up of 13 amino acids. V lost 6 bases and J lost 6, with 15 bases in between. The CDR3: CASSRLTAGEQYF. DNA of the CDR3: TGTGCCAGTAGCAGGCTTACAGCGGGCGAGCAGTACTTC.

V and J are TRBV9 and TRBJ2-7; a weak D match, TRBD1 (6 bases). The CDR3 length is 15 residues. Per the germline V gene, CDR1 is SGDLS and CDR2 is YYNGEE. The V and J ends lost 3 bases and 0 bases respectively, with 13 bases between them. CDR3 residues: CASSGDKQGSYEQYF. DNA of the CDR3: TGTGCCAGCAGCGGGGACAAACAAGGCTCCTACGAGCAGTACTTC.

The V gene is TRBV2, the J gene TRBJ2-5, with D hard to call. Trimming shortened V by 7 bases and J by 0 bases, and 3 bases separated the two germline ends. This CDR3 has 11 amino acids. Germline CDR1 is SNHLY and CDR2 is FYNNEI. The CDR3 nucleotides are TGTGCCAGCACCGACCAAGAGACCCAGTACTTC. Translated, it gives CASTDQETQYF.

The chain employs TRBV13 and TRBJ2-1, with 9 bases fitting TRBD2. This CDR3 contains 15 residues. V trimming: 5 bases; J trimming: 4 bases; junction bases outside the gene matches: 6. CDR1 is PRHDT and CDR2 is FYEKMQ in the germline V gene (reference sequence). CDR3 residues: CASSEASGVYNEQFF. DNA for the CDR3: TGTGCCAGCAGCGAAGCTAGCGGGGTATACAATGAGCAGTTCTTC.

This chain joins TRBV7-9 and TRBJ1-5; D is undetermined. V was shortened by 6 bases and J by 6 bases, with 9 bases between the two germline ends. There are 12 residues in the CDR3. CDR1 and CDR2 from the germline V gene are SEHNR and FQNEAQ (reference sequence). DNA for the CDR3: TGTGCCAGCAGGCTGGGAAGTCAGCCCCAGCATTTT. Translating gives CASRLGSQPQHF.

The chain joins TRBV5-5 to TRBJ1-2; D call uncertain. The CDR3 has 12 amino acids. V lost 7 bases and J 3 bases, leaving 10 bases between the germline ends. Germline V CDR1 and CDR2: SGHKS, YYEKEE (reference sequence). In DNA, the CDR3 is TGTGCCAGCGGAGATCGAGACTATGGCTACACCTTC. Translation: CASGDRDYGYTF.

The V gene is TRBV7-2, the J gene TRBJ1-1; D uncertain. V lost 1 base and J lost 10, with 16 bases in between. The CDR3 spans 14 residues. From germline, CDR1 is SGHTA and CDR2 FQGNSA. For the CDR3, the DNA is TGTGCCAGCAGCTTAGGATCCCTGGACCCGGGAGCTTTCTTT. Its translation: CASSLGSLDPGAFF.

This chain connects TRBV11-2 to TRBJ1-4; possibly TRBD1 for D (5 bases). This CDR3 region has 15 residues. V was clipped by 1 base and J by 8 bases, with 14 bases between them. Looked up from germline, CDR1 is SGHAT and CDR2 is FQNNGV. CDR3 amino acids: CASSLVRGLGEKLFF. DNA of the CDR3: TGTGCCAGCAGCTTAGTGAGGGGACTTGGCGAAAAACTGTTTTTT. The variable domain in full, completed from reference TRBV11-2 and TRBJ1-4, reads EAGVAQSPRYKIIEKRQSVAFWCNPISGHATLYWYQQILGQGPKLLIQFQNNGVVDDSQLPKDRFSAERLKGVDSTLKIQPAKLEDSAVYLCASSLVRGLGEKLFFGSGTQLSVL.